This TCR beta chain was sequenced during a study of T cell responses to AZD1222 COVID-19 vaccine. General observations from the study: Targeting of unmutated variant regions was reportedly seen in nearly half of spike-specific TCRs.

Losses at the gene ends were 8 bases for V and 6 bases for J; bases not matched to a gene: 1. Looked up from germline, CDR1 is SNHLY and CDR2 is FYNNEI. The CDR3 runs 12 residues. Comments on this clone: The antigen remains unidentified.

The protocol was immunoSEQ multiplex PCR, while the TCRdb copy is restricted to in-frame clones and leaves out a portion. The sample lists some 130,000 clones, around 90% occurring once. This chain links TRBV2 with TRBJ2-3; 11 bases map to TRBD2. The clonotype was recovered from an adult in good health. This specimen was peripheral blood, taken on day 0 of AZD1222 vaccination. The CDR3 protein is CASGLAGDTQYF. CDR3 coding DNA: TGTGCCAGCGGACTAGCGGGTGATACGCAGTATTTT.